This TCR beta chain comes out of a study of low-dose radiotherapy and immunotherapy resistance in tumors. Background on the study: Intravenously given cyclophosphamide 200 mg/m2 followed a two-week schedule that placed each dose one day before radiation and immunotherapy. Oral aspirin at 300 mg was taken daily by patients for four cycles, beginning on cycle 1 day 1.

The germline V and J ends were trimmed by 9 bases and 4 bases, with 27 bases remaining between them. Germline CDR1 MNHEY, CDR2 SVGEGT. The CDR3 is made up of 18 amino acids. Covering alpha and beta chains, TRAV- and TRBV-specific primers were used for the first-strand cDNA. TCR amplification ran roughly 20 PCR cycles using constant-region and V-primer adapter primers. TCRdb re-called the reads through MiXCR, storing one row per CDR3 protein. The sample holds tens of thousands of distinct CDR3 sequences, roughly a sixth seen once. Time point denoted: before trial treatment. This clonotype was seen only a few times.

Sample: PBMCs, taken before treatment. The genes are TRBV6-2 or TRBV6-3 and TRBJ2-2, with D perhaps assigned TRBD1 or TRBD2 (6 bases each). The sequence derives from a male donor with prostate cancer. The CDR3 DNA sequence: TGTGCCAGTAGATCCCCAGCCGGGGGCCGAGAGTTCACCGGGGAGCTGTTTTTT. This translates into CASRSPAGGREFTGELFF.